A selection of T cell receptor beta chains follows, all from one sample in a study of identical twins. MiXCR was run by TCRdb on the 5' RACE reads, yielding one entry per CDR3 protein. The table shows 690,000 or so distinct CDR3 sequences, with roughly 8% occurring only once. The same sample was also used in a study of yellow fever vaccine responses in identical twins.

Sample: PBMCs. The receptors shown here come from a woman in her late teens or twenties in good health. Each CDR3 is given with its conserved first and last residue. The order of the fields is clone size, J gene, V gene, D gene, CDR3 DNA, CDR3 protein. The D gene is left open where the match is weak. Some rows have no size entry. The others give once, few or many, or a class for an expanded clone.

>-|TRBJ2-3|TRBV12-3/TRBV12-4|-
TGTGCCAGCAGCCCCGCAGGGGGGCCCTTTTCTAGCACAGATACGCAGTATTTT
CASSPAGGPFSSTDTQYF
>-|TRBJ2-7|TRBV10-3|-
TGTGCCATCAGTGGCGGGGACAGTAATCGGGGGGACCTCTCCTACGAGCAGTACTTC
CAISGGDSNRGDLSYEQYF
>few|TRBJ2-1|TRBV9|-
TGTGCCAGCAGCGTAGTAACCGGGGGCAATGAGCAGTTCTTC
CASSVVTGGNEQFF
>many|TRBJ2-2|TRBV15|-
TGTGCCACCAGCAGCCACAACCGGGGGACTCGGAACACCGGGGAGCTGTTTTTT
CATSSHNRGTRNTGELFF
>many|TRBJ1-2|TRBV19|-
TGTGCCAGTAGTAGGGAGGGGTCCTACTATGGCTACACCTTC
CASSREGSYYGYTF
>many|TRBJ2-2|TRBV5-1|-
TGCGCCAGCAGCTTGGGGACCCCGAACACCGGGGAGCTGTTTTTT
CASSLGTPNTGELFF
>-|TRBJ2-7|TRBV6-5|TRBD1
TGTGCCAGCAGTTACTCCCTGGACAGGGGCGAGCAGTACTTC
CASSYSLDRGEQYF
>-|TRBJ2-1|TRBV30|TRBD1
TGTGCCTGGAATACGGGACAGGGTGGTAACAATGAGCAGTTCTTC
CAWNTGQGGNNEQFF
>-|TRBJ2-3|TRBV7-9|-
TGTGCCAGCAGCTTAGGGAGGTCGGGGGTGAGCACAGATACGCAGTATTTT
CASSLGRSGVSTDTQYF
>few|TRBJ2-1|TRBV6-2/TRBV6-3|-
TGTGCCAGCACCCAGGAGCTGGCCTACAATGAGCAGTTCTTC
CASTQELAYNEQFF
>-|TRBJ1-3|TRBV11-2|TRBD1
TGTGCCAGCAGCTTAGTAAAACGGGACAGGGGGCGATTATCGGACACCATATATTTT
CASSLVKRDRGRLSDTIYF
>many|TRBJ2-3|TRBV20-1|-
TGCAGTGCTAGGCCTCCGAGGGCTCTTTTAACCACGCAGTATTTT
CSARPPRALLTTQYF
>-|TRBJ2-3|TRBV7-9|-
TGTGCCAGCATCTCCGATGGGGCAGGGTACACAGATACGCAGTATTTT
CASISDGAGYTDTQYF
>few|TRBJ2-7|TRBV7-9|TRBD2
TGTGCCAGCAGCCATAGAGCGGGAGTAGTGTTAGACGAGCAGTACTTC
CASSHRAGVVLDEQYF
>once|TRBJ2-5|TRBV12-3/TRBV12-4|TRBD2
TGTGCCTTCAGTTTAAGGGGCAGCGGGAGGGCCCAAGAGACCCAGTACTTC
CAFSLRGSGRAQETQYF
>few|TRBJ2-6|TRBV12-3/TRBV12-4|-
TGTGCCAGCAGTTCCGGGACCAAAAGCTCTGGGGCCAACGTCCTGACTTTC
CASSSGTKSSGANVLTF
>-|TRBJ2-5|TRBV7-2|TRBD2
TGTGCCAGCAGCGGGGGACTAGCCTCGACCCAGTACTTC
CASSGGLASTQYF
>few|TRBJ2-4|TRBV18|-
TGTGCCAGCTCACCAAGGACAGATCAAAACATTCAGTACTTC
CASSPRTDQNIQYF
>many|TRBJ2-7|TRBV27|TRBD1
TGTGCCAGCAGTCCCCGGGACAGGGTTTACGAGCAGTACTTC
CASSPRDRVYEQYF
>-|TRBJ2-1|TRBV12-3/TRBV12-4|TRBD2
TGTGCCAGCAGAGGGGGGCTAGCGGGGGGAAAAACCTACAATGAGCAGTTCTTC
CASRGGLAGGKTYNEQFF
>-|TRBJ2-5|TRBV6-5|TRBD2
TGTGCCAGCAGTTCCCCGGGACTAGTGGAGACCCAGTACTTC
CASSSPGLVETQYF
>few|TRBJ2-1|TRBV30|TRBD1
TGTGCCTGGAGTCGGGACAGGGATGTTAGTCAATACAATGAGCAGTTCTTC
CAWSRDRDVSQYNEQFF
>few|TRBJ1-4|TRBV7-9|-
TGTGCCAGCAGCCCCCGAGGTGGGGACGAAAAACTGTTTTTT
CASSPRGGDEKLFF
>-|TRBJ2-3|TRBV29-1|TRBD2
TGCAGCGTGGCCGGGACTAGCGACTACACAGATACGCAGTATTTT
CSVAGTSDYTDTQYF
>many|TRBJ2-3|TRBV11-2|-
TGTGCCAGCAGCTTGAGGCAGGGTAAAACAGATACGCAGTATTTT
CASSLRQGKTDTQYF